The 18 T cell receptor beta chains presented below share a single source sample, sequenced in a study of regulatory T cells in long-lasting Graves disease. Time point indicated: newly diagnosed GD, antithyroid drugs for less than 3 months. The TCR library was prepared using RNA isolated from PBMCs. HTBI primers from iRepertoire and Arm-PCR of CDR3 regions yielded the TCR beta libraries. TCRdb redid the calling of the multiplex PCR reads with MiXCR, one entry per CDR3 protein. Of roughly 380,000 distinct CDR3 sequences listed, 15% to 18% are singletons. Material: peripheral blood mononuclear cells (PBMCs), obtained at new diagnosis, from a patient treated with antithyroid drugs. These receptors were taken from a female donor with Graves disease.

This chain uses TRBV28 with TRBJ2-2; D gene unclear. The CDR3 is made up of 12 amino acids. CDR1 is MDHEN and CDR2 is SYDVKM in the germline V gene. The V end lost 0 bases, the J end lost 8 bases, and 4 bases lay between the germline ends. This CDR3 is CASSLWKGELFF. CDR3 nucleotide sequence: TGTGCCAGCAGTTTATGGAAAGGGGAGCTGTTTTTT.

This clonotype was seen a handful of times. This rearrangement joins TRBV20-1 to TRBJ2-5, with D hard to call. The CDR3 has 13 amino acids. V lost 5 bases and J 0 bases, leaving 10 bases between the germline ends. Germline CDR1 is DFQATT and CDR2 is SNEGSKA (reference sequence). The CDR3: CSALDKNQETQYF. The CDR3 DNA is TGCAGTGCTCTTGACAAAAACCAAGAGACCCAGTACTTC.

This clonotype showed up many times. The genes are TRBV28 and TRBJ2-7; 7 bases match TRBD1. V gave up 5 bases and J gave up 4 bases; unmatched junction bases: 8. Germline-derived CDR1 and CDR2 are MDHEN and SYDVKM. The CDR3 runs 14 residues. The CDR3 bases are TGTGCCAGCAGTGGGACAGCGAGTTTGTACGAGCAGTACTTC. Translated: CASSGTASLYEQYF. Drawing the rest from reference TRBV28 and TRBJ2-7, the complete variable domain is DVKVTQSSRYLVKRTGEKVFLECVQDMDHENMFWYRQDPGLGLRLIYFSYDVKMKEKGDIPEGYSVSREKKERFSLILESASTNQTSMYLCASSGTASLYEQYFGPGTRLTVT.

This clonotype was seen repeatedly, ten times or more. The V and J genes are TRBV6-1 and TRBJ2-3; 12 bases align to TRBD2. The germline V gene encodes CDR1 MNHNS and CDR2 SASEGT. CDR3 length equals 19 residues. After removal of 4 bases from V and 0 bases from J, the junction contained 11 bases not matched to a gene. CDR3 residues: CASSGETSGGISSTDTQYF. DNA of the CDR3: TGTGCCAGCAGTGGCGAGACTAGCGGGGGAATCTCTAGCACAGATACGCAGTATTTT.

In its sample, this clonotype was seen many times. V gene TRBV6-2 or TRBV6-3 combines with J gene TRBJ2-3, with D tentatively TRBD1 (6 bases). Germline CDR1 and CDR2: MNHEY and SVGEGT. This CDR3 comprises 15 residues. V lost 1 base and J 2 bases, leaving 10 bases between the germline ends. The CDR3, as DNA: TGTGCCAGCAGTTACTACGGACAGAACACAGATACGCAGTATTTT. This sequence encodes CASSYYGQNTDTQYF.

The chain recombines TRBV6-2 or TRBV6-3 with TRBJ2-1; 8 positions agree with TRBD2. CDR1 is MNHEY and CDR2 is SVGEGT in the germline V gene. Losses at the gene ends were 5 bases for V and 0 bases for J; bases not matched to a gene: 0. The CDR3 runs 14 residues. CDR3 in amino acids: CASSGTSSYNEQFF. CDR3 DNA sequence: TGTGCCAGCAGTGGGACTAGCTCCTACAATGAGCAGTTCTTC.

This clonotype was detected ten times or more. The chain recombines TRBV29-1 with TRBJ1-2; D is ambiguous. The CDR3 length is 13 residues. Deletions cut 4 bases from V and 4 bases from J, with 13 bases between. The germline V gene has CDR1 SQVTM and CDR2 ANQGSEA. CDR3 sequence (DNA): TGCAGCGTTGCGGGTGGGCAGTTCTATGGCTACACCTTC. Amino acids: CSVAGGQFYGYTF.

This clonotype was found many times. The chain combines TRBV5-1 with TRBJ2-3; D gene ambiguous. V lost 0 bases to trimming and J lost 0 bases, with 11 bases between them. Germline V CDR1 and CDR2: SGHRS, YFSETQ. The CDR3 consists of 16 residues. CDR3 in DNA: TGCGCCAGCAGCTTGGGCGCTGCCCCTAGCACAGATACGCAGTATTTT. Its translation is CASSLGAAPSTDTQYF.

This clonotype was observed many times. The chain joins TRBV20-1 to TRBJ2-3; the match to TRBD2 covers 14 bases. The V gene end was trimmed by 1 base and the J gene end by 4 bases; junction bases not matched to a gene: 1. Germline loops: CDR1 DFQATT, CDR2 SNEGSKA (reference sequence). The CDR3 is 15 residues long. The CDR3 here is CSARGLAGGPDTQYF. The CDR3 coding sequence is TGCAGTGCTAGAGGACTAGCGGGAGGGCCAGATACGCAGTATTTT.

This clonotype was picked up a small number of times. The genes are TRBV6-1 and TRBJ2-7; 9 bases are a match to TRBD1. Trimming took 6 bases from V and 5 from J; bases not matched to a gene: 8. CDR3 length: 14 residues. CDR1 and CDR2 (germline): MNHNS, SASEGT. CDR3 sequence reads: CASRPGTGWNEQYF. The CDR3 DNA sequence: TGTGCCAGCAGACCCGGGACAGGGTGGAACGAGCAGTACTTC.

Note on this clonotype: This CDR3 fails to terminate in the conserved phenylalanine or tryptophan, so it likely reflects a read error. The CDR3 protein is CASSLSPSSYTEAFL. CDR3 sequence (DNA): TGTGCCAGCAGTTTGAGTCCCTCTTCATACACTGAAGCTTTCCTT. The chain recombines TRBV12-3 or TRBV12-4 with TRBJ1-1; no reliable D call. V was trimmed by 3 bases and J by 3 bases, leaving 14 bases between them. The CDR3 has 15 amino acids.

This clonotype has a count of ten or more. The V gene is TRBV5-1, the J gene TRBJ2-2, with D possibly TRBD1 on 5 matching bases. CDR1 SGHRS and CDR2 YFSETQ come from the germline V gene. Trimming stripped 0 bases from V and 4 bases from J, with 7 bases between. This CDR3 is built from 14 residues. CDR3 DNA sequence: TGCGCCAGCAGCTTGGAGACAGCCACCGGGGAGCTGTTTTTT. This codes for CASSLETATGELFF.

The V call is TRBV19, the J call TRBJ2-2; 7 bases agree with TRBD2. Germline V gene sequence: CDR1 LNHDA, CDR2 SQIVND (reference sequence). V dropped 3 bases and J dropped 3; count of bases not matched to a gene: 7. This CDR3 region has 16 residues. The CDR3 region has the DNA TGTGCCAGTAGTATTTGGGGGGGTTTCGACACCGGGGAGCTGTTTTTT. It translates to CASSIWGGFDTGELFF.

CDR3 sequence (DNA): TGTGCCAGCGGTGCCCAGGGACAGGGACGAGCTTTCTTT. Amino acid sequence: CASGAQGQGRAFF. This chain joins TRBV27 and TRBJ1-1, with TRBD1 matching 9 bases. The CDR3 covers 13 residues. Germline V gene lookup returns CDR1 MNHEY and CDR2 SMNVEV (reference sequence). Trimming took 8 bases from V and 10 from J; bases not matched to a gene: 11.

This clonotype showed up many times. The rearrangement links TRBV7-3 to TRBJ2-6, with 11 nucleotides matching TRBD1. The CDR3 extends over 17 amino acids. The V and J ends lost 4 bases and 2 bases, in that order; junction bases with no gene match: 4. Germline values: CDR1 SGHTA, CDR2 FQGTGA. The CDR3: CASSSRGQGAGANVLTF. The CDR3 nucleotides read TGTGCCAGCAGCTCTAGGGGACAGGGGGCTGGGGCCAACGTCCTGACTTTC.

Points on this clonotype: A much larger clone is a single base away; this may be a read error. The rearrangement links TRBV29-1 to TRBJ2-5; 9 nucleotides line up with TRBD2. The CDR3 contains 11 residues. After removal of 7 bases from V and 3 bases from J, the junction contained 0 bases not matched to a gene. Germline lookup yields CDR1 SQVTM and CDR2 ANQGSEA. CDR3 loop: CSGTSEETQYF. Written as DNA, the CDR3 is TGCAGCGGGACTAGCGAAGAGACCCAGTACTTC.

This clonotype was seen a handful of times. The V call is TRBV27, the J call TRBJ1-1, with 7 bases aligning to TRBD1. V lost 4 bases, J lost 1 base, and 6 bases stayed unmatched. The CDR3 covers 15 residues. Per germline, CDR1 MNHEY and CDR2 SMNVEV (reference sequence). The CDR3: CASSSLGQPNTEAFF. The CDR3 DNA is TGTGCCAGCAGTTCCCTGGGACAGCCGAACACTGAAGCTTTCTTT.

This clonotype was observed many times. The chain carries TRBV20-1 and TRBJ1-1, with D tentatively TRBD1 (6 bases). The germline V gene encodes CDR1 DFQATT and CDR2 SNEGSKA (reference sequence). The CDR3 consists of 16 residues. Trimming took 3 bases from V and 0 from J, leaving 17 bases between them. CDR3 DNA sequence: TGCAGTGCTAGGGGCTCCGGGGGGACAATGAACACTGAAGCTTTCTTT. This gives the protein CSARGSGGTMNTEAFF.